Presented here are 4 T cell receptor beta chains from one specimen sequenced in a study of blood T cell repertoires in COVID-19. Libraries were prepared by immunoSEQ multiplex PCR; TCRdb keeps only in-frame clonotypes and omits some of them. The sample has 100,000 to 150,000 clones, around 83% seen once; the top ten hold 9.7%. Sequencing was carried out using peripheral blood. These receptors originate from a middle-aged man with active or convalescent COVID-19.

This chain uses TRBV7-2 with TRBJ2-7; TRBD1 is a possible D gene (7 bases). The CDR3 length is 14 residues. CDR1 is SGHTA, CDR2 FQGNSA, per germline. Trimming removed 3 bases from V and 3 bases from J, with 12 bases in between. The CDR3 nucleotides read TGTGCCAGCAGCTTGAGGCAGGGGGGCTACGAGCAGTACTTC. This encodes CASSLRQGGYEQYF.

This clone was recorded only once. This chain links TRBV28 with TRBJ2-4; 9 bases line up with TRBD1. The V and J ends lost 7 bases and 8 bases, in that order; junction bases with no gene match: 21. Germline V CDR1 and CDR2: MDHEN, SYDVKM. This CDR3 has 18 amino acids. The CDR3 bases are TGTGCCAGCATCCAGGGTGGCGGGACAGGGAGCTTGGGACACATTCAGTACTTC. Translation gives CASIQGGGTGSLGHIQYF.

The chain has TRBV18 and TRBJ2-7, with 7 bases lining up with TRBD1. The CDR3 is made up of 14 amino acids. Germline CDR1 KGHSH, CDR2 LQKENI. Losses at the gene ends were 4 bases for V and 4 bases for J; bases not matched to a gene: 7. The CDR3 bases are TGTGCCAGCTCACTGGGACAGCTAGATTACGAGCAGTACTTC. This sequence encodes CASSLGQLDYEQYF.

This chain uses TRBV5-4 with TRBJ1-6; D gene ambiguous. Germline CDR1 is SGHNT and CDR2 is YYREEE (reference sequence). CDR3 length: 12 amino acids. Between the trimmed V and J ends, which lost 4 bases and 15 bases, there was a span of 14 bases. CDR3 sequence reads: CASSPFGDLLHF. DNA for the CDR3: TGTGCCAGCAGCCCTTTCGGTGATCTCCTCCACTTT.